This TCR beta chain was recorded in a study of blood T cell repertoires in COVID-19. Germline CDR1 and CDR2: ENHRY and SYGVKD. The CDR3 sequence is 14 residues long. Trimming removed 4 bases at V and 0 bases at J, with 7 bases between. Participants reported their clinical history, and cohort assignment relied on those reports. Donors of Cohort 3 who recovered were those that had two negative PCRs, clearance, or symptom resolution. Original methodology: Nucleated cell number was recorded as an estimate derived from reference gene primer amplification. TCRdb keeps only in-frame clones here, not all; method: immunoSEQ multiplex PCR. That table supplies the V and J calls and clone size; D and trimming were determined from the DNA. The sample consists of more than 450,000 clones, about 85% of them appearing once.

The receptor's source is a woman under 30 who had recovered from COVID-19. The material sequenced was PBMCs or T cells enriched from blood (not recorded which). This chain connects TRBV10-3 to TRBJ1-3; D remains unclear. The CDR3 loop is CAISALISGNTIYF. The DNA of the CDR3 is TGTGCCATCAGTGCGTTAATCTCTGGAAACACCATATATTTT.